This entry lists 20 T cell receptor beta chains sequenced from one sample in a study of shared clonotypes between healthy human individuals. TCRdb keeps only in-frame clones here, not all; method: immunoSEQ multiplex PCR. There are about 980,000 clones in the sample; 76% occur only once, and nearly 1.5% lies in the top ten. The sequenced sample consisted of memory CD4+ T cells sorted from blood. Noted subset: CD45RA-negative fraction. The receptors derive from a man aged 18-30 years in good health.

This clone was found once. This chain links TRBV10-3 with TRBJ2-7; 10 nucleotides align to TRBD1. Germline V gives CDR1 ENHRY, CDR2 SYGVKD. V trimming: 6 bases; J trimming: 6 bases; junction bases outside the gene matches: 11. The CDR3 is 15 amino acids. This chain's CDR3 is CAISDGGQGRSEQYF. In DNA, the CDR3 is TGTGCCATCAGCGATGGGGGACAGGGGAGGAGCGAGCAGTACTTC.

Remarks on this clone: At one end the junction does not follow the germline gene, possibly because of a read error. V usage is TRBV28 and J usage is TRBJ1-1; TRBD1 is a possible D gene (6 bases). The CDR3 has 13 residues. CDR1 and CDR2 (germline): MDHEN, SYDVKM. CDR3 residues: CASSLLARQALGF. DNA for the CDR3: TGTGCCAGCAGTTTATTGGCCCGACAGGCCCTGGGCTTT.

J is TRBJ2-2 and V is TRBV19; no clear D. V lost 5 bases, J lost 1 base, and 5 bases lay in between. The CDR3 totals 13 residues. In germline, CDR1 is LNHDA, CDR2 SQIVND (reference sequence). CDR3 DNA sequence: TGTGCCAGTAGTGTCAGGAACACCGGGGAGCTGTTTTTT. Translated: CASSVRNTGELFF.

The chain couples TRBV7-8 to TRBJ2-7; 7 bases map to TRBD1. Germline loops: CDR1 SGHVS, CDR2 FQNEAQ. The CDR3 spans 13 residues. V trimming: 5 bases; J trimming: 6 bases; junction bases outside the gene matches: 7. In nucleotides, the CDR3 is TGTGCCAGCAGCCGCCGGGGACAGCTCGAGCAGTACTTC. Its protein product is CASSRRGQLEQYF.

The rearrangement uses TRBV15 and TRBJ1-2; TRBD1 matches at 12 bases. The V segment lost 3 bases and the J segment 5 bases; nucleotides outside the gene matches: 7. The CDR3 length is 16 residues. The germline V gene encodes CDR1 LNHNV and CDR2 YYDKDF (reference sequence). CDR3 sequence: CATSRPTGQGAYGYTF. For the CDR3, the DNA is TGTGCCACCAGCAGGCCTACGGGACAGGGGGCGTATGGCTACACCTTC.

The V gene is TRBV9, the J gene TRBJ2-5; 10 bases map to TRBD2. This CDR3 has 18 amino acids. CDR1 and CDR2 (germline): SGDLS, YYNGEE. The V gene end was trimmed by 3 bases and the J gene end by 0 bases; junction bases not matched to a gene: 11. The CDR3 sequence: CASSGSGLLAGNQETQYF. CDR3 DNA: TGTGCCAGCAGCGGATCCGGGTTACTAGCGGGGAACCAAGAGACCCAGTACTTC.

The V gene is TRBV10-3, the J gene TRBJ1-2; D unclear. The CDR3 is 13 amino acids. The ends were cut back, 3 bases at V and 1 base at J, with 6 bases in the middle. The germline gives CDR1 ENHRY, CDR2 SYGVKD. The CDR3 DNA reads TGTGCCATCAGTGAACTTATTAACTATGGCTACACCTTC. It yields the protein CAISELINYGYTF.

The chain carries TRBV5-1 and TRBJ1-1; D is undetermined. Germline V gene lookup returns CDR1 SGHRS and CDR2 YFSETQ. Trimming cost V 1 base and J 4 bases, with 14 bases left between them. CDR3 size: 15 residues. CDR3 amino acids: CASSLSAPGGTEAFF. DNA of the CDR3: TGCGCCAGCAGCTTGTCTGCCCCCGGTGGCACTGAAGCTTTCTTT.

The chain links TRBV10-1 to TRBJ2-3; TRBD2 matches at 11 bases. Germline CDR1 reads WNHNN; CDR2 reads SYGVQD (reference sequence). Losses at the gene ends were 3 bases for V and 11 bases for J; bases not matched to a gene: 7. The CDR3 spans 14 residues. The CDR3 DNA sequence: TGCGCCAGCAGTGAATCACTAGCGGGGGTGATGCAGTATTTT. Its protein is CASSESLAGVMQYF.

A note on this clone: Other DNA sequences within the sample encode an identical CDR3. The V gene is TRBV28, the J gene TRBJ1-5; D remains ambiguous. The CDR3 sequence is 12 residues long. The V gene's germline CDR1 is MDHEN and CDR2 SYDVKM. V was shortened by 9 bases and J by 0 bases, with 6 bases between the two germline ends. The CDR3 reads CASGYSNQPQHF. The CDR3 region has the DNA TGTGCCAGTGGTTATAGCAATCAGCCCCAGCATTTT.

The chain joins TRBV9 to TRBJ1-6; weak D call: TRBD1 (6 bases). This CDR3 region has 14 residues. Germline assignment: CDR1 SGDLS and CDR2 YYNGEE. V was pared by 3 bases and J by 6 bases, with 10 bases between. The CDR3 region has the DNA TGTGCCAGCAGCGCTGGACAGTTTAATTCACCCCTCCACTTT. Protein: CASSAGQFNSPLHF.

Concerning this clone itself: A junction end diverges from the germline sequence, so it may reflect a read error. J is TRBJ2-1 and V is TRBV7-7; no firm D call. Germline CDR1 SSHAT, CDR2 FNYEAQ (reference sequence). The length of the CDR3 is 16 residues. CDR3 loop: CASSLAGKSSYNEQFF. DNA of the CDR3: TGTGCTAGCAGCTTAGCTGGGAAAAGCTCCTACAATGAGCAGTTCTTC.

CDR3 DNA: TGTGCCAGCAGTTTAGGCCTGGGCAGGGGCACCTATAATTCACCCCTCCACTTT. The encoded protein is CASSLGLGRGTYNSPLHF. The chain is built from TRBV28 and TRBJ1-6; TRBD1 is a possible D gene (6 bases). The CDR3 consists of 18 residues. Germline-derived CDR1 and CDR2 are MDHEN and SYDVKM. Trimming shortened V by 2 bases and J by 2 bases, and 16 bases separated the two germline ends.

This clone was counted once. CDR3 amino acids: CASSWTSGSGYEQYF. CDR3 DNA sequence: TGCGCCAGCAGCTGGACTAGCGGGAGCGGCTACGAGCAGTACTTC. The chain couples TRBV5-1 to TRBJ2-7; 13 nucleotides align to TRBD2. V dropped 3 bases and J dropped 3; count of bases not matched to a gene: 3. This CDR3 region has 15 residues. Looked up from germline, CDR1 is SGHRS and CDR2 is YFSETQ.

J is TRBJ2-7 and V is TRBV14; no firm D call. V gave up 1 base and J gave up 6 bases, with 7 bases separating them. The CDR3 has 12 residues. Per germline, CDR1 SGHDN and CDR2 FVKESK. Written as DNA, the CDR3 is TGTGCCAGCAGCCAAGCGGTGGCCGAGCAGTACTTC. It yields the protein CASSQAVAEQYF.

On this clone: At one end the junction does not follow the germline gene, possibly because of a read error. The genes are TRBV7-7 and TRBJ2-7; 8 bases are a match to TRBD1. The CDR3 is made up of 14 amino acids. Looked up from germline, CDR1 is SSHAT and CDR2 is FNYEAQ (reference sequence). This chain's CDR3 is CASSPDRGLGEQYF. The DNA of the CDR3 is TGTGCTAGCAGCCCCGACAGGGGTCTTGGGGAGCAGTACTTC.

Details on this clone: This may arise from a read error, as a much more abundant clone is one base away. V is TRBV6-1 and J is TRBJ2-7; 7 positions agree with TRBD1. Germline loops: CDR1 MNHNS, CDR2 SASEGT. V shed 6 bases, J shed 7 bases, and the junction held 3 bases outside the gene matches. This CDR3 region has 11 residues. The CDR3 coding sequence is TGTGCCAGCAGAGACAGGGTTGAGCAGTACTTC. It is translated as CASRDRVEQYF.

The chain uses TRBV27 and TRBJ1-1; D is unresolved. Germline V gene data show CDR1 as MNHEY and CDR2 as SMNVEV (reference sequence). The ends were cut back, 2 bases at V and 1 base at J, with 5 bases in the middle. The CDR3 has 13 residues. The CDR3 protein is CASSLLENTEAFF. DNA for the CDR3: TGTGCCAGCAGTTTACTGGAGAACACTGAAGCTTTCTTT.

The sample holds one count of this clone. At one end, the junction sequence differs from germline, possibly due to a read error. The rearrangement links TRBV30 to TRBJ1-6, with D unresolved. This CDR3 region has 16 residues. Germline loops: CDR1 GTSNPN, CDR2 SVGIG (reference sequence). For the CDR3, the DNA is TGTGCCTGGAGTGTAGGAGGGCTCTCCAATAATTCACCCCTCCACTTT. Protein product: CAWSVGGLSNNSPLHF. The whole variable domain, remainder taken from reference TRBV30 and TRBJ1-6, is SQTIHQWPATLVQPVGSPLSLECTVEGTSNPNLYWYRQAAGRGLQLLFYSVGIGQISSEVPQNLSASRPQDRQFILSSKKLLLSDSGFYLCAWSVGGLSNNSPLHFGNGTRLTVT.

This chain links TRBV19 with TRBJ2-1, with 10 bases matching TRBD1. After removal of 5 bases from V and 5 bases from J, the junction contained 9 bases not matched to a gene. CDR3 length equals 16 residues. Per germline, CDR1 LNHDA and CDR2 SQIVND (reference sequence). The chain's CDR3 is CASSLYRDRGDNEQFF. The CDR3, as DNA: TGTGCCAGTAGTCTCTACCGGGACAGGGGAGACAATGAGCAGTTCTTC.